This TCR beta chain was captured in a study of blood T cell repertoires in COVID-19. Study summary: Collection of acute and convalescent COVID-19 samples took place in the United States, Italy and Spain.

The CDR3 loop spans 15 amino acids. V lost 7 bases to trimming and J lost 0 bases, with 16 bases between them. Germline lookup yields CDR1 MNHEY and CDR2 SVGAGI. Per the authors' pipeline: Reference gene primer amplification gave estimated nucleated cell counts. Only in-frame clones appear in the TCRdb table, and some are missing; sequencing was by immunoSEQ multiplex PCR. D and trimming come from the DNA, and the V and J calls and clone size come from that table. Altogether roughly 250,000 clones are present, roughly 80% being singletons, with the ten largest covering over 8%. This clonotype was obtained from a woman older than 75 with acute or convalescent COVID-19. Sequences were obtained from peripheral blood. The rearrangement uses TRBV6-5 and TRBJ2-7; D is uncertain. For the CDR3, the DNA is TGTGCCAGCACCCTGCAGGCAGGTTACTCCTACGAGCAGTACTTC. Amino acids: CASTLQAGYSYEQYF.